This T cell receptor (beta chain) is from a study of blood T cell repertoires in COVID-19. The table came from immunoSEQ multiplex PCR; TCRdb's copy has only in-frame clones and leaves some out. The sample contains around 130,000 clones, 84% of which appear only once. Sample: peripheral blood. The TCR originated in a human donor in a cohort sampled during active COVID-19.

The CDR3: CASSFGEETQYF. As DNA, the CDR3 is TGTGCCAGCAGCTTCGGGGAAGAGACCCAGTACTTC. The chain couples TRBV5-4 to TRBJ2-5; a weak D match, TRBD2 (5 bases). Trimming stripped 2 bases from V and 3 bases from J, with 5 bases between. CDR3 length equals 12 residues. CDR1 SGHNT and CDR2 YYREEE come from the germline V gene (reference sequence).